This TCR beta chain stems from a study of shared clonotypes between healthy human individuals. Study-level information: A donor's plate count was three for CD4 naive and three for CD4 memory; CD8 naive had two and CD8 memory one. Broader study findings: The study found about 5% of naive CD4 clonotypes shared across a few donors.

The authors divided CD4+ cells into CD45RA+ naive and CD45RA-negative memory subsets. TCRdb's copy holds only in-frame clones and misses some; the assay was immunoSEQ multiplex PCR. Counted here are roughly 1.4 million clones, less than 99% occurring once; the ten biggest clones make up 0.36%. V lost 8 bases and J 3 bases, leaving 20 bases between the germline ends. The germline V gene has CDR1 MNHEY and CDR2 SMNVEV (reference sequence). The CDR3 runs to 15 residues. Of note for this clone: The antigen is unknown.

The TCR sequence derives from a man aged 25-45 years in good health. The genes are TRBV27 and TRBJ2-7, with no clear D. The sample taken for sequencing was naive CD4+ T cells sorted from blood. This sample's subset: CD45RA+ positively selected. The CDR3 coding sequence is TGTGCCAGCGGTGCTTATCGAATTAAGGGCTACGAGCAGTACTTC. Residues: CASGAYRIKGYEQYF.